The next 27 T cell receptor beta chains were all read from a single sample in a study of Ad26.COV2.S vaccination and SARS-CoV-2 variants. Noted treatment: over 15 received Ad26.COV2.S at low or high dose, single or two shots; a few received placebo; per-sample allocation not given. Day 63 after the first vaccine or placebo injection was the time point for sampling. The data were produced by immunoSEQ multiplex PCR, yet TCRdb's version contains in-frame clones alone and is incomplete. The profile covers 380,000 or so clones, with 75% to 90% appearing a single time and around 5% taken by the ten largest. Sequenced here: peripheral blood, sampled in a trial of Ad26.COV2.S vaccine versus placebo. Receptors were obtained from a person aged 18 to 65 who received the Ad26.COV2.S COVID-19 vaccine or a placebo.

J is TRBJ2-3 and V is TRBV7-2; D gene unclear. Germline V gives CDR1 SGHTA, CDR2 FQGNSA. Deletions cut 1 base from V and 4 bases from J, with 9 bases between. The CDR3 is 14 amino acids. As DNA, the CDR3 is TGTGCCAGCAGCTTAGTGGGCAATGCAGATACGCAGTATTTT. Amino acid sequence: CASSLVGNADTQYF.

J is TRBJ2-3 and V is TRBV4-3; 8 nucleotides align to TRBD2. This CDR3 is built from 19 residues. Germline trimming cut 0 bases from V and 2 bases from J; bases unmatched to any gene: 13. Germline CDR1 reads LGHNA; CDR2 reads YSLEER. As DNA, the CDR3 is TGCGCCAGCAGCCAAGATCCGGGCTTGCGAGCGGGGGACACAGATACGCAGTATTTT. Its protein product is CASSQDPGLRAGDTDTQYF.

The CDR3 nucleotides read TGTGCCAGCAGCGCCTCGACTAGCGGGGCCCTGGATACGCAGTATTTT. Its translation is CASSASTSGALDTQYF. The chain couples TRBV7-3 to TRBJ2-3, with 11 bases matching TRBD2. Unmatched junction bases numbered 10, after V lost 5 bases and J lost 6 bases. CDR1 and CDR2 (germline): SGHTA, FQGTGA. CDR3 length: 16 amino acids.

CDR3 DNA sequence: TGTGCCAGCAGCTCCCAGGGGAGAAGGGTCTACAATGAGCAGTTCTTC. Its protein product is CASSSQGRRVYNEQFF. The V and J genes are TRBV5-4 and TRBJ2-1, with D tentatively TRBD1 (6 bases). Trimming left V 3 bases short and J 3 bases short, with 16 bases between. Germline CDR1 SGHNT, CDR2 YYREEE (reference sequence). The CDR3 runs 16 residues.

This chain links TRBV5-4 with TRBJ1-2; the match to TRBD1 covers 9 bases. V dropped 0 bases and J dropped 7; count of bases not matched to a gene: 10. The CDR3 sequence is 16 residues long. Germline V gene lookup returns CDR1 SGHNT and CDR2 YYREEE (reference sequence). CDR3: CASSLDSGQGMSGYTF. Written as DNA, the CDR3 is TGTGCCAGCAGCTTGGATTCGGGACAGGGTATGTCTGGCTACACCTTC.

This chain links TRBV19 with TRBJ2-2; a possible D gene is TRBD2 (6 bases). The length of the CDR3 is 15 residues. V was clipped by 5 bases and J by 7 bases, with 17 bases between them. Germline loops: CDR1 LNHDA, CDR2 SQIVND (reference sequence). The chain's CDR3 is CASSLRLDGGGELFF. The CDR3 region has the DNA TGTGCCAGTAGTCTCCGACTAGATGGCGGCGGGGAGCTGTTTTTT.

The gene calls are TRBV6-2 or TRBV6-3 and TRBJ2-1; the match to TRBD2 covers 9 bases. Germline CDR1 MNHEY, CDR2 SVGEGT. The CDR3 covers 15 residues. V lost 3 bases, J lost 3 bases, and 3 bases stayed unmatched. This CDR3 reads CASSYGGGDYNEQFF. The CDR3 bases are TGTGCCAGCAGTTATGGCGGGGGGGACTACAATGAGCAGTTCTTC.

The rearrangement uses TRBV29-1 and TRBJ2-2; 11 nucleotides agree with TRBD2. Germline CDR1 reads SQVTM; CDR2 reads ANQGSEA. J gave up 9 bases and V 4 bases, and 4 bases lay outside the gene matches. The CDR3 totals 13 residues. CDR3 sequence reads: CSVVETSGRELFF. Here the CDR3 DNA reads TGCAGCGTTGTGGAGACTAGCGGGAGGGAGCTGTTTTTT.

The rearrangement uses TRBV5-1 and TRBJ1-1; D is undetermined. V lost 4 bases and J lost 3, with 10 bases in between. The CDR3 totals 13 residues. Looked up from germline, CDR1 is SGHRS and CDR2 is YFSETQ. CDR3: CASSNPTHTEAFF. The CDR3 coding sequence is TGCGCCAGCAGCAACCCCACCCACACTGAAGCTTTCTTT.

The V and J genes are TRBV6-6 and TRBJ1-1; 7 nucleotides align to TRBD1. V shed 6 bases, J shed 5 bases, and the junction held 9 bases outside the gene matches. Germline-derived CDR1 and CDR2 are MNHNY and SVGAGI (reference sequence). This CDR3 contains 14 residues. The CDR3 bases are TGTGCCAGCAGAGATCGACAGGGAGGGACTGAAGCTTTCTTT. Translation gives CASRDRQGGTEAFF.

This clone was seen only a few times. This chain uses TRBV6-4 with TRBJ1-6, with TRBD1 as a possible D gene (6 bases). V was pared by 5 bases and J by 10 bases, with 15 bases between. The germline V gene encodes CDR1 MRHNA and CDR2 SNTAGT. The CDR3 length is 14 residues. Written as DNA, the CDR3 is TGTGCCAGCAGTATGGACAGCGCGTACTCACCCCTCCACTTT. This translates into CASSMDSAYSPLHF.

The gene calls are TRBV24-1 and TRBJ2-7; no clear D gene. The germline V gene has CDR1 KGHDR and CDR2 SFDVKD. This CDR3 spans 11 amino acids. Trimming shortened V by 0 bases and J by 4 bases, and 0 bases separated the two germline ends. This CDR3 reads CATSDLYEQYF. The DNA of the CDR3 is TGTGCCACCAGTGATTTGTACGAGCAGTACTTC.

J is TRBJ2-5 and V is TRBV29-1, with D possibly matching TRBD1 (5 bases). The CDR3 spans 13 residues. V was clipped by 4 bases and J by 5 bases, with 14 bases between them. Germline V gene sequence: CDR1 SQVTM, CDR2 ANQGSEA. Here the CDR3 DNA reads TGCAGCGTTGCAACGCAGGGCGGCGAGACCCAGTACTTC. Amino acids: CSVATQGGETQYF.

This chain uses TRBV7-9 with TRBJ1-1; 9 nucleotides agree with TRBD1. The ends lost 4 bases at V and 4 bases at J; junction bases unmatched: 10. This CDR3 region has 16 residues. Germline CDR1 is SEHNR and CDR2 is FQNEAQ (reference sequence). For the CDR3, the DNA is TGTGCCAGCAGCTCCCCCCCCGGGACAGGGACCACTGAAGCTTTCTTT. Amino acids: CASSSPPGTGTTEAFF.

The table lists this clone with a few counts. No DNA is shown, since the ends of the CDR3 on it are uncertain; the CDR3 is the one TCRdb lists. V gene TRBV12-1 combines with J gene TRBJ1-3. TRBV12-1 is classified as a pseudogene. Inclusive of both ends, the CDR3 amounts to 14 amino acids. The CDR3 sequence: CASSFVGSGNTIYF.

The rearrangement uses TRBV5-1 and TRBJ2-2; 7 bases line up with TRBD2. The CDR3 has 18 residues. Germline CDR1 reads SGHRS; CDR2 reads YFSETQ. The V and J ends lost 3 bases and 1 base, in that order; junction bases with no gene match: 12. CDR3 sequence reads: CASSSSQLGGRNTGELFF. The CDR3 nucleotides read TGCGCCAGCAGCTCCTCTCAATTGGGGGGGAGGAACACCGGGGAGCTGTTTTTT. The complete variable domain, with remaining parts taken from reference TRBV5-1 and TRBJ2-2, reads KAGVTQTPRYLIKTRGQQVTLSCSPISGHRSVSWYQQTPGQGLQFLFEYFSETQRNKGNFPGRFSGRQFSNSRSEMNVSTLELGDSALYLCASSSSQLGGRNTGELFFGEGSRLTVL.

The V and J genes are TRBV20-1 and TRBJ2-3, with D maybe TRBD2 (6 bases). V dropped 3 bases and J dropped 0 bases, with 13 bases sitting between them. CDR1 and CDR2 from the germline V gene are DFQATT and SNEGSKA (reference sequence). The CDR3 runs to 15 residues. The CDR3 bases are TGCAGTGCTAGTACTAGCTTATCTAGCACAGATACGCAGTATTTT. Translating it yields CSASTSLSSTDTQYF.

The V call is TRBV24-1, the J call TRBJ2-1; possible D gene TRBD1, 6 bases. The length of the CDR3 is 14 residues. The V end was cut by 9 bases, the J end by 3 bases, with 14 bases between. CDR1 KGHDR and CDR2 SFDVKD come from the germline V gene. The DNA for the CDR3 is TGTGCCACCTCAGACAGGTCGCTCTACAATGAGCAGTTCTTC. It is translated as CATSDRSLYNEQFF.

The chain carries TRBV19 and TRBJ1-2; no definite D call. There are 13 residues in the CDR3. Germline CDR1 is LNHDA and CDR2 is SQIVND (reference sequence). V lost 5 bases and J 8 bases, leaving 15 bases between the germline ends. Here the CDR3 DNA reads TGTGCCAGTAGTGAGGCGACCGAGAGGGGCTACACCTTC. Translation gives CASSEATERGYTF.

The chain carries TRBV5-1 and TRBJ1-4, with D perhaps matching TRBD1 (6 bases). Germline CDR1 and CDR2: SGHRS and YFSETQ. Trimming left V 4 bases short and J 0 bases short, with 13 bases between. There are 16 residues in the CDR3. CDR3 residues: CASSLDSGATNEKLFF. As DNA, the CDR3 is TGCGCCAGCAGCCTGGACAGTGGGGCAACTAATGAAAAACTGTTTTTT.

This clone appeared a single time. This chain joins TRBV6-2 or TRBV6-3 and TRBJ1-2, with no clear D. The CDR3 sequence is 14 residues long. Germline assignment: CDR1 MNHEY and CDR2 SVGEGT. V was trimmed by 4 bases and J by 8 bases, leaving 17 bases between them. CDR3 bases: TGTGCCAGCAGTTCTACTGGAGCTCGTGAAGGCTACACCTTC. Encoded protein: CASSSTGAREGYTF.

The J gene is TRBJ2-3, the V gene TRBV5-4; D gene ambiguous. Per germline, CDR1 SGHNT and CDR2 YYREEE (reference sequence). CDR3 size: 12 residues. V was shortened by 0 bases and J by 4 bases, with 3 bases between the two germline ends. The CDR3 reads CASSLDPDTQYF. In DNA form, the CDR3 reads TGTGCCAGCAGCTTGGATCCAGATACGCAGTATTTT. The full variable domain, completed using reference TRBV5-4 and TRBJ2-3, is ETGVTQSPTHLIKTRGQQVTLRCSSQSGHNTVSWYQQALGQGPQFIFQYYREEENGRGNFPPRFSGLQFPNYSSELNVNALELDDSALYLCASSLDPDTQYFGPGTRLTVL.

Here the CDR3 reads CSVVVTSGENEQFF. CDR3 DNA: TGCAGCGTTGTAGTGACTAGCGGAGAAAATGAGCAGTTCTTC. The chain is built from TRBV29-1 and TRBJ2-1; 9 nucleotides agree with TRBD2. Germline V gene sequence: CDR1 SQVTM, CDR2 ANQGSEA. The CDR3 is made up of 14 amino acids. The trim removed 4 bases at V and 7 bases at J, leaving 8 bases unmatched.

This clone is a singleton in its sample. This chain joins TRBV6-2 or TRBV6-3 and TRBJ1-1, with D tentatively TRBD1 (5 bases). CDR1 is MNHEY, CDR2 SVGEGT, per germline. V was pared by 6 bases and J by 4 bases, with 21 bases between. The CDR3 consists of 16 residues. CDR3 protein: CASSPRSGGSGTEAFF. In nucleotides, the CDR3 is TGTGCCAGCAGCCCTCGAAGTGGGGGGTCGGGCACTGAAGCTTTCTTT.

The chain recombines TRBV4-2 with TRBJ2-7; D perhaps matches TRBD2 (6 bases). In germline, CDR1 is LGHNA, CDR2 YNFKEQ. Trimming removed 3 bases at V and 0 bases at J, with 12 bases between. This CDR3 region has 15 residues. The CDR3: CASSQVSGDSYEQYF. Here the CDR3 DNA reads TGTGCCAGCAGCCAGGTTAGCGGCGACTCCTACGAGCAGTACTTC.

The chain links TRBV10-3 to TRBJ2-7; maybe TRBD1 (6 bases). CDR1 ENHRY and CDR2 SYGVKD come from the germline V gene. Trimming cost V 6 bases and J 2 bases, with 11 bases left between them. This CDR3 is built from 13 residues. CDR3 sequence (DNA): TGTGCCATCAGACAGGGCGAACCCTACGAGCAGTACTTC. It yields the protein CAIRQGEPYEQYF.

The CDR3 spells CASSPRARAGNEQFF. In DNA form, the CDR3 reads TGTGCCAGCAGTCCTAGGGCCCGAGCGGGCAATGAGCAGTTCTTC. The rearrangement uses TRBV27 and TRBJ2-1, with D possibly matching TRBD2 (6 bases). This CDR3 contains 15 residues. V lost 5 bases, J lost 6 bases, and 17 bases lay in between. Looked up from germline, CDR1 is MNHEY and CDR2 is SMNVEV (reference sequence).